These 13 T cell receptor beta chains share one sample of origin, sequenced in a study of regulatory T cells in long-lasting Graves disease. Library construction for TCR beta used iRepertoire HTBI primers and Arm-PCR of CDR3 regions. TCRdb reanalysed the multiplex PCR reads using MiXCR and keeps one entry per CDR3 protein. The sample records about 470,000 distinct CDR3 sequences, around 21% being singletons. This sample's time point: persistent/refractory GD, antithyroid drugs over 5 years with positive TRAb. RNA extracted from PBMCs served as the sequencing template. Here the sequenced sample was peripheral blood mononuclear cells (PBMCs), taken when the disease was refractory, from a patient treated with antithyroid drugs. These receptors were obtained from a female donor with Graves disease.

Only a few counts were recorded for this clonotype. The gene calls are TRBV10-3 and TRBJ2-2; D unresolved. The CDR3 covers 16 residues. The germline CDR1 and CDR2 sequences are ENHRY and SYGVKD. The V and J ends lost 4 bases and 1 base respectively, with 13 bases between them. CDR3 amino acids: CAISGGKRKNTGELFF. The CDR3 nucleotides read TGTGCCATCAGTGGGGGAAAAAGAAAGAACACCGGGGAGCTGTTTTTT.

This clonotype was found many times. This chain connects TRBV29-1 to TRBJ1-1; D unclear. The V end lost 4 bases, the J end lost 1 base, and 7 bases lay between the germline ends. The CDR3 loop spans 12 amino acids. Germline V lookup: CDR1 SQVTM, CDR2 ANQGSEA. CDR3 in DNA: TGCAGCGTTGTTCCGGCGAACACTGAAGCTTTCTTT. Protein: CSVVPANTEAFF.

The chain links TRBV5-1 to TRBJ2-2; 9 nucleotides align to TRBD2. Germline V gene data show CDR1 as SGHRS and CDR2 as YFSETQ. Losses at the gene ends were 4 bases for V and 7 bases for J; bases not matched to a gene: 5. The length of the CDR3 is 14 residues. CDR3 in DNA: TGCGCCAGCAGCCGACTAGCGGCGGGCGGGGAGCTGTTTTTT. This codes for CASSRLAAGGELFF. Using reference TRBV5-1 and TRBJ2-2 for the parts outside the CDR3, the full variable domain is KAGVTQTPRYLIKTRGQQVTLSCSPISGHRSVSWYQQTPGQGLQFLFEYFSETQRNKGNFPGRFSGRQFSNSRSEMNVSTLELGDSALYLCASSRLAAGGELFFGEGSRLTVL.

This clonotype was detected only a few times. J is TRBJ1-1 and V is TRBV2; D remains unclear. Trimming took off 3 bases at V and 1 base at J, with 12 bases between the two ends. Germline-derived CDR1 and CDR2 are SNHLY and FYNNEI. The CDR3 length is 15 residues. This CDR3 reads CASSDLGPQNTEAFF. CDR3 in DNA: TGTGCCAGCAGTGATCTAGGACCGCAGAACACTGAAGCTTTCTTT.

This clonotype has at least ten counts. The V and J genes are TRBV20-1 and TRBJ1-2; D not certain. The V gene lost 1 base and the J gene lost 8 bases, with 5 bases spanning the gap. The V gene's germline CDR1 is DFQATT and CDR2 SNEGSKA (reference sequence). The CDR3 spans 10 residues. CDR3 DNA: TGCAGTGCTAGAGTAGGGGGCTACACCTTC. Translating it yields CSARVGGYTF.

This clonotype occurred a few times. The V and J genes are TRBV12-3 or TRBV12-4 and TRBJ2-4; D possibly corresponds to TRBD2 (5 bases). V lost 6 bases to trimming and J lost 8 bases, with 11 bases between them. This CDR3 is built from 12 residues. The CDR3 reads CASRALGDIQYF. CDR3 DNA sequence: TGTGCCAGCAGGGCCCTGGGAGACATTCAGTACTTC.

The chain couples TRBV30 to TRBJ2-7; D may be TRBD1 (6 bases). CDR1 and CDR2 from the germline V gene are GTSNPN and SVGIG (reference sequence). The ends were cut back, 3 bases at V and 5 bases at J, with 17 bases in the middle. The CDR3 runs to 14 residues. This CDR3 is CAWRDTGYGHEQYF. The CDR3 DNA sequence: TGTGCCTGGAGAGACACAGGGTATGGACACGAGCAGTACTTC.

This clonotype was recorded a few times. J is TRBJ2-5 and V is TRBV6-5; TRBD1 might be the D (6 bases). V was shortened by 2 bases and J by 4 bases, with 11 bases between the two germline ends. The CDR3 consists of 14 residues. The germline V gene has CDR1 MNHEY and CDR2 SVGAGI. The CDR3, as DNA: TGTGCCAGCAGTTACCCTACAGGGTCAGAGACCCAGTACTTC. It specifies CASSYPTGSETQYF.

The rearrangement joins TRBV19 to TRBJ1-1; perhaps TRBD1 as D (5 bases). V lost 9 bases, J lost 5 bases, and 19 bases lay in between. The length of the CDR3 is 14 residues. Germline CDR1 is LNHDA and CDR2 is SQIVND (reference sequence). The CDR3: CASWDLTPLTEAFF. The CDR3 bases are TGTGCCAGCTGGGACCTGACCCCCCTGACTGAAGCTTTCTTT. Complete variable domain (other parts from reference TRBV19 and TRBJ1-1): DGGITQSPKYLFRKEGQNVTLSCEQNLNHDAMYWYRQDPGQGLRLIYYSQIVNDFQKGDIAEGYSVSREKKESFPLTVTSAQKNPTAFYLCASWDLTPLTEAFFGQGTRLTVV.

This clonotype was detected only a few times. V and J are TRBV20-1 and TRBJ1-1; D ambiguous. The V and J ends lost 8 bases and 8 bases respectively, with 18 bases between them. CDR1 is DFQATT and CDR2 is SNEGSKA in the germline V gene (reference sequence). CDR3 length equals 12 residues. Written as DNA, the CDR3 is TGCAGTCACCATGGGGTATCCCTGGAAGCTTTCTTT. Amino acid sequence: CSHHGVSLEAFF.

This clonotype was observed a handful of times. The V gene is TRBV6-1, the J gene TRBJ2-7, with TRBD2 matching 10 bases. Trimming cost V 1 base and J 1 base; bases outside gene matches: 4. Looked up from germline, CDR1 is MNHNS and CDR2 is SASEGT. CDR3 length equals 16 residues. CDR3 protein: CASSEDRTSGSYEQYF. The CDR3 DNA reads TGTGCCAGCAGTGAAGATAGGACTAGCGGATCCTACGAGCAGTACTTC.

V and J are TRBV20-1 and TRBJ2-1; D is uncertain. The CDR3 is 13 amino acids. V shed 6 bases and J shed 5 bases, with 14 bases lying between them. Germline V gene lookup returns CDR1 DFQATT and CDR2 SNEGSKA (reference sequence). CDR3 sequence (DNA): TGCAGTGCCTTAGGCCTAACTCACAATGAGCAGTTCTTC. Residues: CSALGLTHNEQFF.

This clonotype was seen a few times. This rearrangement joins TRBV5-6 to TRBJ2-7; the D is unclear. Looked up from germline, CDR1 is SGHDT and CDR2 is YYEEEE. V gave up 4 bases and J gave up 5 bases, with 13 bases separating them. This CDR3 is 13 amino acids long. The CDR3 DNA sequence: TGTGCCAGCAGCCCGCACGTCGGAGACGAGCAGTACTTC. Translated, it gives CASSPHVGDEQYF. Based on the CDR3 plus reference TRBV5-6 and TRBJ2-7, the full variable domain is DAGVTQSPTHLIKTRGQQVTLRCSPKSGHDTVSWYQQALGQGPQFIFQYYEEEERQRGNFPDRFSGHQFPNYSSELNVNALLLGDSALYLCASSPHVGDEQYFGPGTRLTVT.